The 12 T cell receptor beta chains listed next were all sequenced from one sample in a study of T cell responses to AZD1222 COVID-19 vaccine. Produced via immunoSEQ multiplex PCR; TCRdb's table is partial and in-frame only. The sample records 130,000 to 150,000 clones, about 87% being singletons. The input for sequencing was peripheral blood, taken on day 0 of AZD1222 vaccination. The receptors stem from an adult in good health.

V usage is TRBV5-1 and J usage is TRBJ2-1; D is tentatively TRBD1 or TRBD2 (5 bases each). This CDR3 region has 15 residues. The V and J ends lost 1 base and 2 bases respectively, with 10 bases between them. Germline loops: CDR1 SGHRS, CDR2 YFSETQ. Written as DNA, the CDR3 is TGCGCCAGCAGCTTGAAGGGACCCCCCTACAATGAGCAGTTCTTC. Its protein product is CASSLKGPPYNEQFF. The full variable domain, completed using reference TRBV5-1 and TRBJ2-1, is KAGVTQTPRYLIKTRGQQVTLSCSPISGHRSVSWYQQTPGQGLQFLFEYFSETQRNKGNFPGRFSGRQFSNSRSEMNVSTLELGDSALYLCASSLKGPPYNEQFFGPGTRLTVL.

This chain links TRBV30 with TRBJ2-7, with D possibly TRBD1 on 6 matching bases. The CDR3 is 13 amino acids. V gave up 0 bases and J gave up 1 base, with 7 bases separating them. CDR1 and CDR2 from the germline V gene are GTSNPN and SVGIG (reference sequence). For the CDR3, the DNA is TGTGCCTGGAGTGTAACAGGGTCCTACGAGCAGTACTTC. Residues: CAWSVTGSYEQYF.

The chain has TRBV5-8 and TRBJ2-1; the match to TRBD1 covers 9 bases. Losses at the gene ends were 3 bases for V and 4 bases for J; bases not matched to a gene: 8. CDR1 and CDR2 (germline): SGHTS, YDEGEE. This CDR3 has 16 residues. DNA for the CDR3: TGTGCCAGCAGCTCAGACACCGGGACAGGGTACAATGAGCAGTTCTTC. It encodes CASSSDTGTGYNEQFF.

The chain carries TRBV28 and TRBJ2-7, with 12 bases lining up with TRBD2. Per germline, CDR1 MDHEN and CDR2 SYDVKM. V dropped 4 bases and J dropped 5; count of bases not matched to a gene: 18. The CDR3 length is 19 residues. CDR3 protein: CASSSPMMTSGSVVHEQYF. CDR3 nucleotide sequence: TGTGCCAGCAGTTCCCCGATGATGACTAGCGGGAGTGTCGTCCACGAGCAGTACTTC.

This clone has just one count. V usage is TRBV5-1 and J usage is TRBJ2-1, with 8 positions matching TRBD2. The CDR3 loop spans 14 amino acids. V lost 7 bases and J lost 8; bases outside the gene matches: 11. Germline-derived CDR1 and CDR2 are SGHRS and YFSETQ. The chain's CDR3 is CASGLAGNLDEQFF. CDR3 coding DNA: TGCGCCAGCGGGTTAGCGGGAAATTTGGATGAGCAGTTCTTC.

The chain uses TRBV29-1 and TRBJ2-3; TRBD2 might be the D (5 bases). Trimming left V 4 bases short and J 4 bases short, with 18 bases between. The CDR3 spans 15 residues. From germline, CDR1 is SQVTM and CDR2 ANQGSEA. The CDR3 DNA sequence: TGCAGCGTTGCATCCGGCGGGCTAGTTGCAGATACGCAGTATTTT. Protein sequence: CSVASGGLVADTQYF.

The chain employs TRBV5-1 and TRBJ2-5; D is perhaps TRBD1 (5 bases). The germline CDR1 and CDR2 sequences are SGHRS and YFSETQ. Trimming took 3 bases from V and 5 from J, leaving 20 bases between them. This CDR3 is 16 amino acids long. CDR3 in DNA: TGCGCCAGCAGCTCTTCTTTCGGAAGGGGTGGGGAGACCCAGTACTTC. It is translated as CASSSSFGRGGETQYF.

The genes are TRBV19 and TRBJ1-1; no firm D call. V lost 5 bases and J 4 bases, leaving 11 bases between the germline ends. Germline V CDR1 and CDR2: LNHDA, SQIVND (reference sequence). The CDR3 loop spans 13 amino acids. The CDR3 nucleotides read TGTGCCAGTAGTCCGCTGTCCGTCACTGAAGCTTTCTTT. It translates to CASSPLSVTEAFF.

V and J are TRBV10-3 and TRBJ2-5; D unclear. The V gene lost 0 bases and the J gene lost 7 bases, with 3 bases spanning the gap. Germline V gene data show CDR1 as ENHRY and CDR2 as SYGVKD. The CDR3 runs 11 residues. CDR3 sequence (DNA): TGTGCCATCAGTGAGTCCTCGACCCAGTACTTC. Protein: CAISESSTQYF.

The chain uses TRBV29-1 and TRBJ1-2; 7 bases match TRBD1. The CDR3 contains 13 residues. The V and J ends lost 7 bases and 3 bases, in that order; junction bases with no gene match: 8. Germline V lookup: CDR1 SQVTM, CDR2 ANQGSEA. The CDR3 nucleotides read TGCAGCGCCTACAGGGGCCACGACTATGGCTACACCTTC. Encoded protein: CSAYRGHDYGYTF. Looking up the rest from reference TRBV29-1 and TRBJ1-2 gives the full variable domain: SAVISQKPSRDICQRGTSLTIQCQVDSQVTMMFWYRQQPGQSLTLIATANQGSEATYESGFVIDKFPISRPNLTFSTLTVSNMSPEDSSIYLCSAYRGHDYGYTFGSGTRLTVV.

This chain connects TRBV12-3 or TRBV12-4 to TRBJ2-2, with D uncertain. V gave up 5 bases and J gave up 0 bases, with 1 base separating them. The CDR3 has 12 amino acids. The CDR3 protein is CASSPNTGELFF. DNA of the CDR3: TGTGCCAGCAGTCCGAACACCGGGGAGCTGTTTTTT.

The chain joins TRBV19 to TRBJ2-7, with D perhaps being TRBD1 or TRBD2 (5 bases each). Germline V gene lookup returns CDR1 LNHDA and CDR2 SQIVND (reference sequence). The CDR3 runs 12 residues. Trimming pared 2 bases from V and 5 bases from J, leaving 7 bases between. CDR3: CASSIRGDEQYF. CDR3 sequence (DNA): TGTGCCAGTAGTATAAGAGGGGACGAGCAGTACTTC.